Described below is a single T cell receptor (beta chain) sequence and its context. This clonotype was detected only a few times. What this receptor recognizes is not known. Base-call qualities are not available, and no considerably larger clone is one nucleotide away. The data are from a study of T-cell memory formation after mild COVID-19 (dated by TCRdb to the early 2020s). As for the study more broadly: Most TCR sequence clusters were specific to one of the two donors. In two donors, T-cell clones that expanded and contracted after mild COVID-19 were tracked by sequencing TCRalpha and TCRbeta repertoires over time. Two young, previously healthy adult volunteers made up the cohort, one male and one female.

Ficoll-Paque density gradient centrifugation was the method used to isolate PBMCs. Overall study results and their limits: From day 15 to 85, contracting clones showed balanced CD4/CD8 phenotypes, whereas a second wave of clones that expanded from day 15 to 37 leaned towards CD4+. Whether the second-wave clones peaking on day 37 were SARS-CoV-2 specific was not confirmed. Only two mild cases were covered by the study, and larger cohorts that include severe cases with pre-infection samples were considered necessary. Contracting CD4+ clones were found mainly in CM and EM memory subsets, while CD8+ clones were enriched in EMRA. Some responding clones were detected in pre-infection memory, suggesting pre-existing cross-reactive memory T cells joined the SARS-CoV-2 response.

Sequenced using an Illumina NovaSeq 6000. TCRalpha and TCRbeta cDNA libraries were constructed by 5'RACE with constant-segment primers, with sample barcodes and unique molecular identifiers being introduced. Trizol reagent was used to extract RNA from every sample. Libraries were amplified in two PCR steps, with a second sample barcode and Illumina TruSeq adapters added in the second step. Sequencing of libraries was performed on an Illumina NovaSeq with 2 x 150 bp paired-end reads. As for the authors' bioinformatics: The reads were demultiplexed and collapsed into UMI-guided consensus sequences using migec v1.2.7. Using mixcr v2.1.11, the UMI consensuses were aligned to TRA and TRB V and J templates and assembled into clonotypes. A clonotype was counted as expanded or contracted only when both edgeR and NoisET called the clonotype significant, with the noise models trained on biological replicates. For edgeR calls, a false discovery rate-adjusted p below 0.01 and a log2 fold-change threshold of 1 were applied. As an exploratory analysis of dynamics, max-normalized trajectories of the 1000 most abundant clonotypes were examined by PCA with hierarchical clustering. The CD4 or CD8 phenotype of responding clones was assigned using the separately sequenced CD4+ and CD8+ repertoires. TCRdb reworked the public reads: Q25 trimming with fastp, MiXCR clone assembly, productive beta chains retained. Entries are consolidated by CDR3 protein sequence, retaining the most common genes and DNA. What appears here as the V and J calls and clone size reflects TCRdb's work, not the paper's. The sample includes about 390,000 distinct CDR3 sequences, with 15% to 20% observed a single time. Jointly, the top ten make up about 22% of the sample.

CDR1 is given as LNHDA and CDR2 as SQIVND, both from the germline V gene (reference sequence). From its cysteine to its phenylalanine, the CDR3 spans 16 amino acids. Only CDR3 DNA remains: 48 bases, in frame from the first base. V and J are trimmed by 3 bases and 2 bases, and the gene matches miss 8 bases of the junction. The sample taken for sequencing was PBMCs or a T cell subset sorted from them (not recorded which). Recombination connected TRBV19 to TRBJ1-1, with 8 bases in between that match TRBD1. The receptor's source is a man aged 18 to 30 who had mild COVID-19 (a few samples of this study predate the infection). The sample titles of this study are shuffled in the database, so cell type and time point are left out; the donor was told from shared clones. The sequence in DNA is TGTGCCAGTAGTATGATTCTCGGGACAGGTAACACTGAAGCTTTCTTT. This is translated as CASSMILGTGNTEAFF.